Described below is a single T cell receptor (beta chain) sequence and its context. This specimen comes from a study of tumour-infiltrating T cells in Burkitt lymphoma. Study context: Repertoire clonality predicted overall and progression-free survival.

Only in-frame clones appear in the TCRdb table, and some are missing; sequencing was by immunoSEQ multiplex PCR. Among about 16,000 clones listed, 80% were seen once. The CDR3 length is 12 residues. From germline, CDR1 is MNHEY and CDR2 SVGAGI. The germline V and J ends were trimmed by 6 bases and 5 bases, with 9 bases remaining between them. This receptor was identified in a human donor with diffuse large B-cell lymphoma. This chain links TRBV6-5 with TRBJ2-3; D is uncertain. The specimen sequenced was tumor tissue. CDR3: CASSRVGDTQYF. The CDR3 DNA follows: TGTGCCAGCAGCCGGGTCGGAGATACGCAGTATTTT.